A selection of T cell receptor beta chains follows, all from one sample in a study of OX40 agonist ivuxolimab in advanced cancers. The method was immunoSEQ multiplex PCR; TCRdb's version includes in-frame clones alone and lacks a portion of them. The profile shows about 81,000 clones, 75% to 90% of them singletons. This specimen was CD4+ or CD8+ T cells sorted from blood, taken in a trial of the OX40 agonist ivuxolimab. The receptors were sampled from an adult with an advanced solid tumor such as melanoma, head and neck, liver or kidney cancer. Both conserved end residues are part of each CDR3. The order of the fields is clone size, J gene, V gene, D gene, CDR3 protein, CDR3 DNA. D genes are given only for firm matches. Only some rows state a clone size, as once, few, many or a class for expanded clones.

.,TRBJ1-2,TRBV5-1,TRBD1,CASSQGQGEDGYTF,TGCGCCAGCAGCCAAGGACAGGGGGAGGATGGCTACACCTTC
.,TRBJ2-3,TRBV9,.,CASSVAGLSSHTQYF,TGTGCCAGCAGCGTAGCTGGACTCTCATCCCATACGCAGTATTTT
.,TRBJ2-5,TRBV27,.,CASSLRGNQETQYF,TGTGCCAGCAGTCTTCGTGGGAACCAAGAGACCCAGTACTTC
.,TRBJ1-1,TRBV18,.,CASSPQRRSGALYTEAFF,TGTGCCAGCTCGCCACAAAGGAGAAGCGGCGCTCTCTACACTGAAGCTTTCTTT
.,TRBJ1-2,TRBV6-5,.,CASRANRGDYGYTF,TGTGCCAGCAGGGCTAACAGAGGGGACTATGGCTACACCTTC
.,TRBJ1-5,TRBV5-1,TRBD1,CASSLGGTGDGQPQHF,TGCGCCAGCAGCTTGGGAGGGACAGGGGACGGACAGCCCCAGCATTTT
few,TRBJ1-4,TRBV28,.,CASSVSRRNEKLFF,TGTGCCAGCAGTGTGTCCAGACGGAATGAAAAACTGTTTTTT
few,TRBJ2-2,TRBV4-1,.,CASSQRIGGVGTGELFF,TGCGCCAGCAGCCAAAGGATTGGAGGGGTGGGCACCGGGGAGCTGTTTTTT
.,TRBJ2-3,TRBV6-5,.,CASSYVRIGDTQYF,TGTGCCAGCAGTTATGTTCGGATCGGCGATACGCAGTATTTT
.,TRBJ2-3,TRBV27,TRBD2,CASSLDGGADTQYF,TGTGCCAGCAGTTTAGATGGGGGGGCAGATACGCAGTATTTT
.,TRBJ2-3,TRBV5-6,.,CASLGLREAQYF,TGTGCCAGCCTGGGTCTGAGGGAGGCGCAGTATTTT
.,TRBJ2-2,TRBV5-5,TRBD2,CASSPRTSGTNTGELFF,TGTGCCAGCAGCCCCCGCACTAGCGGGACCAACACCGGGGAGCTGTTTTTT
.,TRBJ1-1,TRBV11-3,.,CASSLGFLGAEAFF,TGTGCCAGCAGCTTGGGTTTCCTGGGGGCTGAAGCTTTCTTT
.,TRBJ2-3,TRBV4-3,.,CASSQDGGTDTQYF,TGCGCCAGCAGCCAAGATGGAGGCACAGATACGCAGTATTTT
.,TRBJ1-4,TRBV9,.,CASSVEGNNEKLFF,TGTGCCAGCAGCGTAGAGGGAAACAATGAAAAACTGTTTTTT
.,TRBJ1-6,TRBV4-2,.,CASSLRDDISSPLHF,TGTGCCAGCAGCCTAAGGGACGATATTAGTTCACCCCTCCACTTT
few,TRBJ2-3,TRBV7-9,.,CASSWSRDGAYTQYF,TGTGCCAGCAGCTGGTCCCGGGACGGCGCCTATACGCAGTATTTT
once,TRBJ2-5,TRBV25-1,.,CASSEPGAGGETQYF,TGTGCCAGCAGTGAACCAGGAGCTGGCGGAGAGACCCAGTACTTC
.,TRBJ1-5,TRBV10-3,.,CASQRGYGQPQHF,TGTGCCTCTCAGCGGGGATACGGTCAGCCCCAGCATTTT
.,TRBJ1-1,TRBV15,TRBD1,CATSRLVVGQQNTEAFF,TGTGCCACCAGCAGGTTGGTCGTGGGACAGCAGAACACTGAAGCTTTCTTT
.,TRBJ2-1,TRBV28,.,CASSFIARAAYNEQFF,TGTGCCAGCAGTTTCATCGCCAGGGCAGCCTACAATGAGCAGTTCTTC
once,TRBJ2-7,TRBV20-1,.,CSASDSPEQYF,TGCAGTGCCTCCGACAGCCCCGAGCAGTACTTC
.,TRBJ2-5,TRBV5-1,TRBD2,CASSLALAGGETQYF,TGCGCCAGCAGCTTGGCACTAGCGGGGGGAGAGACCCAGTACTTC
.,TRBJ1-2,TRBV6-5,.,CASSKGPPGGYGYTF,TGTGCCAGCAGTAAGGGACCTCCGGGAGGCTATGGCTACACCTTC
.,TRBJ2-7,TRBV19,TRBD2,CASRTYRTSGSYEQYF,TGTGCCAGTAGGACTTATCGGACTAGCGGCTCCTACGAGCAGTACTTC
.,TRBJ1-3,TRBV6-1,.,CASRTGSAGNTIYF,TGTGCCAGCAGAACAGGGTCGGCTGGAAACACCATATATTTT
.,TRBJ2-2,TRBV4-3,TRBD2,CASSQDRGRAGELFF,TGCGCCAGCAGCCAAGATCGCGGGAGGGCCGGGGAGCTGTTTTTT
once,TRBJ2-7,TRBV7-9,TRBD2,CASSPGLAGGSHEQYF,TGTGCCAGCAGCCCGGGGCTAGCGGGGGGTTCGCACGAGCAGTACTTC
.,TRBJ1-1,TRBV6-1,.,CASSRGSAMSAFF,TGTGCCAGCAGTAGGGGTTCGGCCATGAGCGCTTTCTTT
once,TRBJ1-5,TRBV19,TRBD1,CASSIGNNGQGAHQPQHF,TGTGCCAGTAGTATAGGAAATAACGGACAGGGGGCGCATCAGCCCCAGCATTTT
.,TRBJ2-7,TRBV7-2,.,CASSLVRRYEQYF,TGTGCCAGCAGCTTAGTACGGAGGTACGAGCAGTACTTC
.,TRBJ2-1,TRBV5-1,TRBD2,CASSLGASGAYNEQFF,TGCGCCAGCAGCTTGGGGGCTAGCGGGGCCTACAATGAGCAGTTCTTC
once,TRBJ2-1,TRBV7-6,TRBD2,CASSFLAGQYNEQFF,TGTGCCAGCAGCTTCCTAGCGGGGCAATACAATGAGCAGTTCTTC
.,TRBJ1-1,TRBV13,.,CASSPWTRGTEAFF,TGTGCCAGCAGCCCCTGGACCCGGGGCACTGAAGCTTTCTTT